This passage covers 30 T cell receptor beta chains from one sample sequenced in a study of early T cells in non-severe SARS-CoV-2 infection. TCRdb processed the 5' RACE reads anew with MiXCR; each CDR3 protein has one entry. The data contain about 32,000 distinct CDR3 sequences, less than 6.5% of them singletons. The sequencing input was whole blood. These receptors were collected from an adult who was a healthcare worker with PCR-confirmed SARS-CoV-2 infection or an uninfected control (not recorded which).

V gene TRBV20-1 combines with J gene TRBJ1-4, with TRBD1 matching over 9 bases. V lost 6 bases to trimming and J lost 3 bases; unmatched junction nucleotides: 11. CDR1 and CDR2 from the germline V gene are DFQATT and SNEGSKA (reference sequence). The CDR3 spans 16 residues. The CDR3 coding sequence is TGCAGTGCACCACGGACAGGGGATGCCCCTAATGAAAAACTGTTTTTT. Protein product: CSAPRTGDAPNEKLFF.

Ten or more counts support this clonotype. The rearrangement joins TRBV11-2 to TRBJ2-3, with D uncertain. The CDR3 runs 11 residues. Trimming stripped 4 bases from V and 5 bases from J, with 4 bases between. The germline V gene has CDR1 SGHAT and CDR2 FQNNGV. The CDR3 is CASSSRDTQYF. CDR3 in DNA: TGTGCCAGCAGCTCGCGAGATACGCAGTATTTT.

This clonotype was found many times. V usage is TRBV11-2 and J usage is TRBJ2-5, with TRBD2 identical over 13 bases. After removal of 1 base from V and 5 bases from J, the junction contained 4 bases not matched to a gene. The CDR3 totals 16 residues. Per germline, CDR1 SGHAT and CDR2 FQNNGV. The CDR3 DNA sequence: TGTGCCAGCAGCTTAGGACTAGCGGGAGGTCGGGAGACCCAGTACTTC. This encodes CASSLGLAGGRETQYF.

This clonotype showed up many times. The chain has TRBV11-3 and TRBJ2-5, with D possibly being TRBD2 (5 bases). The CDR3 covers 13 residues. V lost 8 bases, J lost 2 bases, and 12 bases lay in between. Looked up from germline, CDR1 is SGHNT and CDR2 is YENEEA. The CDR3, as DNA: TGTGCCAGCGGCGGAGGACCACAAGAGACCCAGTACTTC. Protein sequence: CASGGGPQETQYF.

The table lists this clonotype with a few counts. The chain links TRBV28 to TRBJ2-7, with TRBD2 matching 8 bases. CDR1 and CDR2 from the germline V gene are MDHEN and SYDVKM. This CDR3 is built from 13 residues. V gave up 7 bases and J gave up 7 bases; unmatched junction bases: 9. The CDR3: CASNPPTSEEQYF. CDR3 sequence (DNA): TGTGCCAGCAACCCCCCGACTAGCGAAGAGCAGTACTTC.

Sample share makes this clonotype medium-sized. The chain has TRBV24-1 and TRBJ2-1; 10 bases fit TRBD2. The CDR3 covers 15 residues. In germline, CDR1 is KGHDR, CDR2 SFDVKD. J lost 8 bases, V lost 3 bases, and 6 bases had no gene match. The CDR3, as DNA: TGTGCCACCAGTGATATCACTAGCGGGACGGATGAGCAGTTCTTC. Encoded protein: CATSDITSGTDEQFF.

This clonotype was seen a few times. The V gene is TRBV2, the J gene TRBJ2-5; TRBD1 might be the D (5 bases). Deletions cut 9 bases from V and 0 bases from J, with 17 bases between. This CDR3 has 15 residues. From germline, CDR1 is SNHLY and CDR2 FYNNEI. The CDR3 DNA reads as TGTGCCAGTTCCCAGGGATCTTTCAACCAAGAGACCCAGTACTTC. Its protein product is CASSQGSFNQETQYF.

The chain carries TRBV11-2 and TRBJ2-7; 7 bases fit TRBD1. The junction had 7 bases not matched to a gene; V was cut back by 7 bases and J by 1 base. The CDR3 spans 14 residues. Germline values: CDR1 SGHAT, CDR2 FQNNGV. The CDR3 sequence is CASNPGTVSYEQYF. In nucleotides, the CDR3 is TGTGCCAGCAACCCCGGGACAGTTTCCTACGAGCAGTACTTC. Full variable domain (rest looked up from reference TRBV11-2 and TRBJ2-7): EAGVAQSPRYKIIEKRQSVAFWCNPISGHATLYWYQQILGQGPKLLIQFQNNGVVDDSQLPKDRFSAERLKGVDSTLKIQPAKLEDSAVYLCASNPGTVSYEQYFGPGTRLTVT.

The chain combines TRBV7-3 with TRBJ2-5; 10 positions match TRBD1. J lost 5 bases, V lost 5 bases, and 8 bases had no gene match. Germline V CDR1 and CDR2: SGHTA, FQGTGA. CDR3 size: 15 residues. CDR3 nucleotides: TGTGCCAGCAGCACCGGGACAGGGGCGGGTGAGACCCAGTACTTC. It translates to CASSTGTGAGETQYF.

In this sample, this clonotype turned up many times. The chain carries TRBV6-2 or TRBV6-3 and TRBJ1-4, with no clear D. The CDR3 extends over 12 amino acids. Trimming left V 5 bases short and J 5 bases short, with 6 bases between. Germline CDR1 is MNHEY and CDR2 is SVGEGT. As DNA, the CDR3 is TGTGCCAGCAGTATACCAAATGAAAAACTGTTTTTT. Protein product: CASSIPNEKLFF.

This clonotype showed up just a few times. J is TRBJ2-2 and V is TRBV11-3; D gene unclear. Between the trimmed V and J ends, which lost 5 bases and 4 bases, there was a span of 5 bases. The CDR3 sequence is 12 residues long. From germline, CDR1 is SGHNT and CDR2 YENEEA. The CDR3 spells CASSPTTGELFF. The CDR3 region has the DNA TGTGCCAGCAGCCCTACCACCGGGGAGCTGTTTTTT. The full variable domain, its missing parts supplied by reference TRBV11-3 and TRBJ2-2, is EAGVVQSPRYKIIEKKQPVAFWCNPISGHNTLYWYLQNLGQGPELLIRYENEEAVDDSQLPKDRFSAERLKGVDSTLKIQPAELGDSAVYLCASSPTTGELFFGEGSRLTVL.

As to this clonotype: Because it lacks the conserved phenylalanine or tryptophan at the end, this CDR3 is likely a read error. This chain links TRBV28 with TRBJ2-1, with a possible D match to TRBD2 (7 bases). This CDR3 comprises 13 residues. The germline gives CDR1 MDHEN, CDR2 SYDVKM. Trimming left V 11 bases short and J 1 base short, with 12 bases between. The CDR3 is CAGGAASYNEQFS. The CDR3 bases are TGTGCCGGGGGGGCAGCTTCCTACAATGAGCAGTTCTCC.

The V call is TRBV20-1, the J call TRBJ2-3, with no clear D. Germline CDR1 DFQATT, CDR2 SNEGSKA (reference sequence). The V gene lost 3 bases and the J gene lost 2 bases, with 12 bases spanning the gap. There are 14 residues in the CDR3. CDR3 sequence (DNA): TGCAGTGCTAGCTCCAAAGTCGTCACAGATACGCAGTATTTT. Its translation is CSASSKVVTDTQYF.

This clonotype has just a few counts. J is TRBJ2-6 and V is TRBV7-9; no definite D call. V shed 3 bases and J shed 0 bases, with 3 bases lying between them. This CDR3 is 14 amino acids long. The germline CDR1 and CDR2 sequences are SEHNR and FQNEAQ (reference sequence). In DNA form, the CDR3 reads TGTGCCAGCAGCTTGAGCTCTGGGGCCAACGTCCTGACTTTC. This encodes CASSLSSGANVLTF.

This clonotype was seen a handful of times. This chain links TRBV29-1 with TRBJ2-1; perhaps D is TRBD1 or TRBD2 (5 bases each). V was pared by 4 bases and J by 5 bases, with 15 bases between. CDR1 and CDR2 from the germline V gene are SQVTM and ANQGSEA. The length of the CDR3 is 14 residues. Written as DNA, the CDR3 is TGCAGCGTTGGGCTCGGGGCCCTTGACAATGAGCAGTTCTTC. This sequence encodes CSVGLGALDNEQFF.

This clonotype was observed at least ten times. The chain joins TRBV6-2 or TRBV6-3 to TRBJ1-5; D is perhaps TRBD1 (6 bases). Germline CDR1 MNHEY, CDR2 SVGEGT. CDR3 size: 12 residues. Trimming stripped 6 bases from V and 9 bases from J, with 12 bases between. This CDR3 is CASRRTGLPQHF. The CDR3 bases are TGTGCCAGCAGGAGAACAGGGCTGCCCCAGCATTTT.

This clonotype was found many times. CDR3 DNA sequence: TGCAGCGTTGAAGATCGAGGGCTAGCGGGAGTCGAGCAGTACTTC. Amino acid sequence: CSVEDRGLAGVEQYF. The rearrangement joins TRBV29-1 to TRBJ2-7; 10 nucleotides match TRBD2. Germline V gene data show CDR1 as SQVTM and CDR2 as ANQGSEA. The CDR3 loop spans 15 amino acids. The ends lost 0 bases at V and 6 bases at J; junction bases unmatched: 8.

The sample holds a few counts of this clonotype. The chain couples TRBV6-4 to TRBJ2-3; tentative D call: TRBD2 (6 bases). Trimming stripped 4 bases from V and 3 bases from J, with 8 bases between. Germline loops: CDR1 MRHNA, CDR2 SNTAGT. The CDR3 is 13 amino acids. CDR3 in amino acids: CASSAGDTDTQYF. In DNA, the CDR3 is TGTGCCAGCAGTGCGGGAGATACAGATACGCAGTATTTT.

This clonotype was counted at least ten times. CDR3 sequence reads: CASSQVIDEQFF. The CDR3 nucleotides read TGTGCCAGCAGCCAAGTAATAGATGAGCAGTTCTTC. The chain joins TRBV14 to TRBJ2-1, with D unclear. The germline V gene encodes CDR1 SGHDN and CDR2 FVKESK. The CDR3 sequence is 12 residues long. With 1 base removed from V and 8 bases from J, the gap between germline ends came to 6 bases.

This chain links TRBV27 with TRBJ1-1, with D tentatively TRBD1 (6 bases). The germline V gene has CDR1 MNHEY and CDR2 SMNVEV (reference sequence). Trimming pared 4 bases from V and 0 bases from J, leaving 12 bases between. The CDR3 runs to 15 residues. CDR3: CASSSRTAVNTEAFF. DNA for the CDR3: TGTGCCAGCAGTTCCAGGACAGCTGTGAACACTGAAGCTTTCTTT.

This clonotype was counted at least ten times. The chain links TRBV27 to TRBJ2-4; 9 positions match TRBD1. The CDR3 consists of 13 residues. CDR1 is MNHEY, CDR2 SMNVEV, per germline (reference sequence). V was pared by 4 bases and J by 15 bases, with 10 bases of the junction left unmatched. CDR3 sequence reads: CASSSENRQGVYF. As DNA, the CDR3 is TGTGCCAGCAGTTCGGAGAACCGACAGGGGGTGTACTTC.

This clonotype was seen at least ten times. The V gene is TRBV6-2 or TRBV6-3, the J gene TRBJ2-1, with 11 bases identical to TRBD2. The germline V gene encodes CDR1 MNHEY and CDR2 SVGEGT. The CDR3 loop spans 14 amino acids. V shed 2 bases and J 8 bases; nucleotides not matched to a gene: 2. The CDR3 DNA sequence: TGTGCCAGCAGTTACCTACTAGCGGGAGATGAGCAGTTCTTC. This translates into CASSYLLAGDEQFF.

This clonotype was recorded many times. The chain links TRBV18 to TRBJ2-4; possibly TRBD1 for D (5 bases). Trimming pared 3 bases from V and 8 bases from J, leaving 14 bases between. The CDR3 runs to 14 residues. Germline loops: CDR1 KGHSH, CDR2 LQKENI. The CDR3: CASSPDTAQDIQYF. In DNA form, the CDR3 reads TGTGCCAGCTCACCGGACACGGCCCAAGACATTCAGTACTTC. The whole variable domain, filled in from reference TRBV18 and TRBJ2-4, reads NAGVMQNPRHLVRRRGQEARLRCSPMKGHSHVYWYRQLPEEGLKFMVYLQKENIIDESGMPKERFSAEFPKEGPSILRIQQVVRGDSAAYFCASSPDTAQDIQYFGAGTRLSVL.

There are many counts of this clonotype. The chain has TRBV4-3 and TRBJ2-1, with 10 nucleotides matching TRBD2. The CDR3 spans 16 residues. Unmatched junction bases numbered 4, after V lost 4 bases and J lost 1 base. Germline CDR1 and CDR2: LGHNA and YSLEER. CDR3 sequence reads: CASSREAGGSYNEQFF. The CDR3 region has the DNA TGCGCCAGCAGCCGGGAAGCGGGAGGGTCCTACAATGAGCAGTTCTTC.

This clonotype appeared a few times. The CDR3 DNA follows: TGTGCCAGCAGTTTTAGCGGGGCAGGTATTGAGCAGTTCTTC. Protein sequence: CASSFSGAGIEQFF. The chain employs TRBV6-6 and TRBJ2-1; 8 bases map to TRBD2. V was pared by 4 bases and J by 9 bases, with 8 bases of the junction left unmatched. Per the germline V gene, CDR1 is MNHNY and CDR2 is SVGAGI (reference sequence). CDR3 length: 14 residues.

This clonotype was seen more than once but under ten times. The chain uses TRBV28 and TRBJ1-5; D is unresolved. This CDR3 is built from 12 residues. CDR1 is MDHEN, CDR2 SYDVKM, per germline. V lost 4 bases and J lost 5, with 6 bases in between. Here the CDR3 reads CASSSTDQPQHF. The DNA for the CDR3 is TGTGCCAGCAGTTCCACAGATCAGCCCCAGCATTTT.

This clonotype came up many times. The chain carries TRBV7-8 and TRBJ2-1, with D unresolved. V was clipped by 5 bases and J by 2 bases, with 10 bases between them. The germline V gene has CDR1 SGHVS and CDR2 FQNEAQ. The length of the CDR3 is 14 residues. The CDR3 loop is CASSLSAPYNEQFF. The DNA for the CDR3 is TGTGCCAGCAGCCTCTCGGCGCCCTACAATGAGCAGTTCTTC.

The sample holds a few counts of this clonotype. In DNA form, the CDR3 reads TGTGCCAGCAGTCATACCGGGACAGGGGCGTTTGTGCAGTACTTC. This encodes CASSHTGTGAFVQYF. The chain is built from TRBV6-5 and TRBJ2-7, with 10 bases matching TRBD1. The CDR3 has 15 amino acids. V shed 5 bases and J 9 bases; nucleotides not matched to a gene: 13. Per the germline V gene, CDR1 is MNHEY and CDR2 is SVGAGI.

This clonotype has only a few counts. The rearrangement uses TRBV28 and TRBJ2-7; 10 bases align to TRBD2. This CDR3 has 14 amino acids. Germline values: CDR1 MDHEN, CDR2 SYDVKM. The V segment lost 6 bases and the J segment 6 bases; nucleotides outside the gene matches: 8. CDR3 sequence (DNA): TGTGCCAGCAGACGGGGACTAGCGTTGGGCGAGCAGTACTTC. It is translated as CASRRGLALGEQYF. The variable domain in full, with the rest retrieved from reference TRBV28 and TRBJ2-7, is DVKVTQSSRYLVKRTGEKVFLECVQDMDHENMFWYRQDPGLGLRLIYFSYDVKMKEKGDIPEGYSVSREKKERFSLILESASTNQTSMYLCASRRGLALGEQYFGPGTRLTVT.

Many counts were recorded for this clonotype. Here the CDR3 reads CASSQGGMGPTMSSFF. The CDR3 DNA sequence: TGTGCCAGCTCGCAAGGGGGGATGGGGCCTACAATGAGCAGTTTCTTC. The chain has TRBV18 and TRBJ2-1; D assignment may be TRBD1 or TRBD2 (6 bases each). Trimming left V 6 bases short and J 16 bases short, with 31 bases between. The length of the CDR3 is 16 residues. Germline values: CDR1 KGHSH, CDR2 LQKENI.